The sequence of this TCR beta chain was determined in a study of blood T cell repertoires in COVID-19. Study details: The study drew acute and convalescent COVID-19 samples from the United States, Italy and Spain.

TCRdb's copy holds only in-frame clones and misses some; the assay was immunoSEQ multiplex PCR. The sample has nearly 250,000 clones; around four fifths are singletons. Germline V CDR1 and CDR2: MDHEN, SYDVKM. Trimming pared 5 bases from V and 12 bases from J, leaving 16 bases between. CDR3 length: 13 residues. Sequencing input: peripheral blood. V is TRBV28 and J is TRBJ2-2; possibly TRBD1 for D (7 bases). The receptor comes from a woman at least 80 years old with acute or convalescent COVID-19. CDR3 protein: CASSPRQGLQLFF. CDR3 in DNA: TGTGCCAGCAGTCCAAGACAGGGACTCCAGCTGTTTTTT.